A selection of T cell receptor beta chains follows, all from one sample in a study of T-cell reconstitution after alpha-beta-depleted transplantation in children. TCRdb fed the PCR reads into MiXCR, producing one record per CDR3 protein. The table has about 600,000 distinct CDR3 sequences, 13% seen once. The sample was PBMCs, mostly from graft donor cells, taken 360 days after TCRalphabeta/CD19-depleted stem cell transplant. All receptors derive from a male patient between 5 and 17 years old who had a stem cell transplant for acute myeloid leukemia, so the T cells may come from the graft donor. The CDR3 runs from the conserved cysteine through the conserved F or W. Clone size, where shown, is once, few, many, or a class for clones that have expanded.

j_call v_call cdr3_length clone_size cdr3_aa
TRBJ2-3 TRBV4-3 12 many CASSVNTDTQYF
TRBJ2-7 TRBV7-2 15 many CASSLGGTGGYEQYF
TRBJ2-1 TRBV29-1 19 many CSVLIPPPGLADSYNEQFF
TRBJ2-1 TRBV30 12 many CAWGRSYNEQFF
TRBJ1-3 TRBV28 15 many CASSFQDGAGNTIYF
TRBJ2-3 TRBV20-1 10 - CSAPRDTQYF
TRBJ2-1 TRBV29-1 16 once CSVLGSRGRPYNEQFF
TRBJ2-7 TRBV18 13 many CASSPVNTYEQYF
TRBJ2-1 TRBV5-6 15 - CASSSKRDRGHEQFF
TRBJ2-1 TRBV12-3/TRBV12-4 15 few CASSLEGRNYNEQFF
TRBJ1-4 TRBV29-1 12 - CSVLPLSEKLFF
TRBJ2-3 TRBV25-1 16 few CASTPWGPHLTDTQYF
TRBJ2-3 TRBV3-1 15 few CASSQRDRGPDTQYF
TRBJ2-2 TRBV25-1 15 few CASSPLDRNTGELFF
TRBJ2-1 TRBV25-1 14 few CASSEWTSPGSQFF
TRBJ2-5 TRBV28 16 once CASSLFGRAVGETQYF
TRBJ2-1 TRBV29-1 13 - CSGGLAAYNEQFF
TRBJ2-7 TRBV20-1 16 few CSATSFRDRASYEQYF